The rows below give T cell receptor beta chains drawn from one sample of a study of identical twins. Each CDR3 protein gets one entry after TCRdb re-called the 5' RACE reads with MiXCR. The table includes under 450,000 distinct CDR3 sequences, approximately 18% detected once. Sequenced input: naive T cells sorted from blood. These receptors all stem from a man aged 45-65 years in good health. The conserved cysteine and the conserved F or W are not part of the CDR3 here.

j_gene | v_gene | CDR3aa
TRBJ1-1 | TRBV6-5 | ASIFVGSRQGSTEAF
TRBJ1-1 | TRBV6-1 | ASSELPGEMNTEAF
TRBJ1-5 | TRBV20-1 | SASKSGNDQPQH
TRBJ2-4 | TRBV15 | ATSASTLAKNIQY
TRBJ2-7 | TRBV12-3/TRBV12-4 | ASSSWLHTDEQY
TRBJ2-3 | TRBV20-1 | SARSADLSADTQY
TRBJ1-4 | TRBV7-9 | ANRRLTNEKLF
TRBJ2-1 | TRBV30 | AWSAGHEQF
TRBJ2-7 | TRBV15 | ATSRDISGTYEQY
TRBJ1-5 | TRBV20-1 | SARDPGYVGQPQH
TRBJ1-1 | TRBV7-9 | ASSLRQSMAEAF
TRBJ1-5 | TRBV4-2 | ASSQSDHQPQH
TRBJ2-5 | TRBV10-3 | AISDSSGIQETQY
TRBJ1-6 | TRBV5-4 | ASSLEGGAGINSPLH
TRBJ2-7 | TRBV29-1 | SVGPADEQY
TRBJ2-7 | TRBV27 | ASSLSDRREQY
TRBJ1-2 | TRBV6-2/TRBV6-3 | ASRGRDGTPSNYGYT
TRBJ2-7 | TRBV10-3 | AISGDRHYEQY
TRBJ1-5 | TRBV29-1 | SVGGPGPNQPQH
TRBJ2-3 | TRBV13 | ASSATSDTQY
TRBJ2-2 | TRBV4-3 | ASSQDGQGDTGELF
TRBJ2-2 | TRBV11-1 | ASSRLRSGLAVNTGELF
TRBJ1-4 | TRBV7-2 | ASSSRELRGEKLF
TRBJ2-4 | TRBV6-2/TRBV6-3 | ASTGWQPSDIQY
TRBJ1-2 | TRBV28 | ASTSAGQAYGYT
TRBJ2-2 | TRBV5-1 | ASSLREAGELF
TRBJ1-3 | TRBV10-3 | AIRRTGLDGNTIY
TRBJ1-4 | TRBV9 | ASSVAGTMIEKLF
TRBJ1-3 | TRBV20-1 | SAGRGGGRNTIY
TRBJ2-3 | TRBV10-3 | AIARAITGDTQY
TRBJ1-4 | TRBV14 | ASSQGINEKLF
TRBJ2-1 | TRBV9 | ASSVASGGASEQF
TRBJ2-3 | TRBV5-1 | ASSLDGATGTDTQY